A single sample gave rise to the 21 T cell receptor beta chains below, sequenced in a study of molecular identifiers for immune sequencing clone quantification. TCRdb reprocessed the PCR reads with MiXCR, giving one entry per CDR3 protein. The table has about half a million distinct CDR3 sequences, roughly 24% seen once. Sequenced material: naive CD8+ T cells from blood, with Jurkat cell RNA spiked in. This sample's subset: FACS-sorted CD8+CD4-CCR7+CD45RA+ naive T cells. Receptor source: a human donor in good health. Some libraries in this study had Jurkat cell RNA spiked in.

In its sample, this clonotype was seen a few times. This chain connects TRBV2 to TRBJ2-5; the match to TRBD1 covers 9 bases. The germline V gene encodes CDR1 SNHLY and CDR2 FYNNEI. V was clipped by 7 bases and J by 5 bases; unmatched bases: 8. This CDR3 has 14 residues. The CDR3 sequence: CASTEGQGRETQYF. In DNA form, the CDR3 reads TGTGCCAGCACCGAGGGACAGGGTCGGGAGACCCAGTACTTC.

A word on this clonotype: Germline and junction disagree at one end, which may indicate a read error. The chain joins TRBV24-1 to TRBJ2-1; 8 nucleotides line up with TRBD1. Looked up from germline, CDR1 is KGHDR and CDR2 is SFDVKD. The length of the CDR3 is 16 residues. CDR3 nucleotide sequence: TGTGCCGCCAGGGGACAGGAGTCCCTCTCCTACAATGAGCAGTTCTTC. This encodes CAARGQESLSYNEQFF.

The V call is TRBV11-2, the J call TRBJ1-1; D is possibly TRBD1 (6 bases). Trimming stripped 4 bases from V and 0 bases from J, with 15 bases between. The CDR3 is 16 residues long. Germline assignment: CDR1 SGHAT and CDR2 FQNNGV. CDR3 residues: CASSSGWRDMNTEAFF. The CDR3 region has the DNA TGTGCCAGCAGCTCCGGCTGGCGGGACATGAACACTGAAGCTTTCTTT.

This clonotype was recorded once. The chain links TRBV20-1 to TRBJ1-2; D is unresolved. Trimming removed 8 bases from V and 3 bases from J, with 22 bases in between. Germline CDR1 reads DFQATT; CDR2 reads SNEGSKA (reference sequence). The CDR3 contains 15 residues. This chain's CDR3 is CSIPPGDSIDYGYTF. The CDR3 nucleotides read TGCAGTATTCCGCCCGGGGATTCGATAGACTATGGCTACACCTTC.

This chain connects TRBV7-6 to TRBJ2-3; 10 bases are shared with TRBD1. The CDR3 spans 15 residues. Germline loops: CDR1 SGHVS, CDR2 FNYEAQ. V lost 5 bases, J lost 5 bases, and 7 bases stayed unmatched. The CDR3 sequence: CASSKTGGAVDTQYF. The CDR3 DNA follows: TGTGCCAGCAGCAAGACAGGGGGCGCGGTAGATACGCAGTATTTT.

This clonotype appeared many times. V gene TRBV4-1 combines with J gene TRBJ1-1; 8 bases align to TRBD1. The V and J ends lost 0 bases and 3 bases, in that order; junction bases with no gene match: 12. This CDR3 contains 18 residues. Germline values: CDR1 MGHRA, CDR2 YSYEKL. CDR3 region: CASSQETGDYAPDTEAFF. CDR3 DNA: TGCGCCAGCAGCCAAGAGACAGGGGACTACGCCCCGGACACTGAAGCTTTCTTT.

This clonotype was seen more than once but under ten times. The chain recombines TRBV7-8 with TRBJ1-2, with TRBD1 identical over 7 bases. Germline CDR1 is SGHVS and CDR2 is FQNEAQ. CDR3 length: 14 amino acids. The V gene end was trimmed by 5 bases and the J gene end by 4 bases; junction bases not matched to a gene: 7. CDR3 nucleotide sequence: TGTGCCAGCAGCCTACGGACAGGTAGCTATGGCTACACCTTC. It specifies CASSLRTGSYGYTF.

This clonotype turned up a few times. V and J are TRBV20-1 and TRBJ1-1; D not resolved. V lost 0 bases, J lost 3 bases, and 23 bases lay in between. This CDR3 has 18 residues. Germline V gene sequence: CDR1 DFQATT, CDR2 SNEGSKA (reference sequence). For the CDR3, the DNA is TGCAGTGCTAGAGATAGGGCAGGAAGGGAACGTCCGGACACTGAAGCTTTCTTT. It encodes CSARDRAGRERPDTEAFF.

This clonotype appeared a few times. This chain connects TRBV9 to TRBJ2-2; either TRBD1 or TRBD2 may supply D (5 bases each). This CDR3 contains 18 residues. V dropped 0 bases and J dropped 2 bases, with 17 bases sitting between them. CDR1 is SGDLS and CDR2 is YYNGEE in the germline V gene. The CDR3 region has the DNA TGTGCCAGCAGCGTAGATAGAGGGGACCGATATAACACCGGGGAGCTGTTTTTT. Its translation: CASSVDRGDRYNTGELFF.

The DNA of the CDR3 is TGTGCCAGCAGCACCTGGGACAGTTTAGAGCGGTACTTC. Its protein is CASSTWDSLERYF. The chain couples TRBV21-1 to TRBJ2-7; TRBD1, the table's D call, lacks a check against the DNA. TRBV21-1 is listed as a pseudogene. The CDR3 length is 13 residues.

This clonotype was observed once. V and J are TRBV28 and TRBJ2-7; 12 bases agree with TRBD1. Per germline, CDR1 MDHEN and CDR2 SYDVKM. V lost 6 bases, J lost 5 bases, and 8 bases stayed unmatched. The CDR3 covers 15 residues. CDR3: CASRTGTGGFDEQYF. The CDR3 nucleotides read TGTGCCAGCAGAACCGGGACAGGGGGCTTCGACGAGCAGTACTTC.

With respect to this clonotype: This may come from a read error, since a much larger clone is one base off. The gene calls are TRBV2 and TRBJ2-3, with D maybe TRBD1 (5 bases). CDR1 and CDR2 (germline): SNHLY, FYNNEI. The CDR3 loop spans 16 amino acids. CDR3 residues: CASSEGLSWGTDTRYF. In DNA form, the CDR3 reads TGTGCCAGCAGTGAAGGTCTGTCCTGGGGCACAGATACGCGGTATTTT.

The chain links TRBV6-2 or TRBV6-3 to TRBJ2-1; TRBD2 matches at 7 bases. Trimming removed 6 bases from V and 2 bases from J; junction bases left unmatched: 1. CDR3 length: 13 amino acids. Germline loops: CDR1 MNHEY, CDR2 SVGEGT. The CDR3 sequence: CASRLAAYNEQFF. The CDR3 coding sequence is TGTGCCAGCAGGCTAGCGGCCTACAATGAGCAGTTCTTC.

As to this clonotype: A much larger clone lies a single base off, so this may be a read error. The chain recombines TRBV12-3 or TRBV12-4 with TRBJ2-1, with D possibly called TRBD1 or TRBD2 (6 bases each). This CDR3 has 14 residues. V shed 6 bases and J shed 9 bases, with 18 bases lying between them. Here the CDR3 reads CASRRGTPSGEQFF. For the CDR3, the DNA is TGTGCCAGCAGGCGCGGGACACCCTCCGGTGAGCAGTTCTTC.

The V and J genes are TRBV9 and TRBJ2-6; tentative D call: TRBD1 (6 bases). The CDR3 extends over 15 amino acids. V shed 4 bases and J shed 2 bases, with 10 bases lying between them. Per the germline V gene, CDR1 is SGDLS and CDR2 is YYNGEE. The CDR3 DNA reads as TGTGCCAGCAGCTTGACAGGCACTGGGGCCAACGTCCTGACTTTC. Its protein product is CASSLTGTGANVLTF.

This chain joins TRBV4-3 and TRBJ1-2, with no clear D. The CDR3 runs 13 residues. The germline V gene has CDR1 LGHNA and CDR2 YSLEER. Trimming left V 6 bases short and J 4 bases short, with 12 bases between. The CDR3 DNA is TGCGCCAGCAGTCCTGACATTCCCTATGGCTACACCTTC. This encodes CASSPDIPYGYTF.

The chain has TRBV7-9 and TRBJ2-7; D is possibly TRBD2 (6 bases). V lost 5 bases to trimming and J lost 7 bases, with 21 bases between them. The germline V gene has CDR1 SEHNR and CDR2 FQNEAQ (reference sequence). This CDR3 contains 15 residues. This CDR3 reads CASSQGGGPKLEQYF. The CDR3 DNA reads TGTGCCAGCAGCCAGGGCGGAGGGCCTAAGTTGGAGCAGTACTTC. The full variable domain, with the rest looked up from reference TRBV7-9 and TRBJ2-7, is DTGVSQNPRHKITKRGQNVTFRCDPISEHNRLYWYRQTLGQGPEFLTYFQNEAQLEKSRLLSDRFSAERPKGSFSTLEIQRTEQGDSAMYLCASSQGGGPKLEQYFGPGTRLTVT.

In this sample, this clonotype turned up many times. V usage is TRBV4-3 and J usage is TRBJ2-3, with 8 bases aligning to TRBD1. V trimming: 0 bases; J trimming: 6 bases; junction bases outside the gene matches: 11. The CDR3 is made up of 17 amino acids. Germline V gives CDR1 LGHNA, CDR2 YSLEER. The DNA of the CDR3 is TGCGCCAGCAGCCAAGACCGGACAGGGCCCCGGAGGGATACGCAGTATTTT. Translation gives CASSQDRTGPRRDTQYF.

The CDR3 loop reads CASSQAPTGLGGTQETQYF. CDR3 DNA sequence: TGCGCCAGCAGCCAAGCCCCGACAGGGTTGGGAGGGACACAAGAGACCCAGTACTTC. The V gene is TRBV4-1, the J gene TRBJ2-5, with D possibly being TRBD1 or TRBD2 (7 bases each). The CDR3 length is 19 residues. CDR1 is MGHRA, CDR2 YSYEKL, per germline. The V end lost 1 base, the J end lost 2 bases, and 23 bases lay between the germline ends.

As to this clonotype: Lacking the conserved final phenylalanine or tryptophan, this CDR3 likely reflects a read error. CDR3 amino acids: CASSYPRQINQPQHI. CDR3 bases: TGTGCCAGCAGTTACCCACGACAGATCAATCAGCCCCAGCATATT. The chain links TRBV6-2 or TRBV6-3 to TRBJ1-5, with D possibly TRBD1 on 5 matching bases. Germline assignment: CDR1 MNHEY and CDR2 SVGEGT. V shed 2 bases and J shed 3 bases, with 11 bases lying between them. There are 15 residues in the CDR3.

This clonotype was seen a few times. The CDR3 DNA reads as TGTGCCAGCAGGATTGGGGGGGTAAGCACAGATACGCAGTATTTT. Its protein is CASRIGGVSTDTQYF. The chain has TRBV2 and TRBJ2-3, with TRBD2 identical over 7 bases. V was clipped by 6 bases and J by 0 bases; unmatched bases: 6. Per germline, CDR1 SNHLY and CDR2 FYNNEI. The CDR3 has 15 amino acids.